The next 15 T cell receptor beta chains were all read from a single sample in a study of long-term antiretroviral therapy in people with HIV (dated by TCRdb to 2022 to 2024). The immunoSEQ hsTCRB v3.0 assay was used at survey level resolution for TRB variable region sequencing. The table was pulled from immuneACCESS by TCRdb, which kept in-frame rearrangements only. Such tables lose some clones; where checked, under half of the loss comes from unresolved V genes, and the rest has no known cause. The sample records more than 25,000 clones, 80% to 90% of which are singletons. The top ten hold around 6.8% of the sample. The sequences come from unsorted PBMCs, collected roughly 5 years before starting antiretroviral therapy. The receptors were gathered from a man aged 50 to 59 with HIV.

This clone has just one count. The rearrangement joins TRBV7-9 to TRBJ2-5; D may be TRBD1 (5 bases). The end of the DNA fits TRBJ2-7 better, so the J call may be wrong. CDR3 length equals 12 residues. The germline CDR1 and CDR2 sequences are SEHNR and FQNEAQ (reference sequence). CDR3 region: CASGRGSYEQYF. The CDR3 nucleotides are TGTGCCAGCGGAAGGGGTTCCTACGAGCAGTACTTC.

This clone was picked up one time. The rearrangement links TRBV5-1 to TRBJ2-5; 8 bases fit TRBD2. Looked up from germline, CDR1 is SGHRS and CDR2 is YFSETQ. This CDR3 region has 15 residues. Trimming took 0 bases from V and 1 from J; bases not matched to a gene: 2. The CDR3: CASSLVGTSQETQYF. The CDR3 DNA reads as TGCGCCAGCAGCTTGGTCGGGACTAGCCAAGAGACCCAGTACTTC.

The genes are TRBV29-1 and TRBJ2-3; TRBD2 agrees at 10 bases. The CDR3 totals 13 residues. Germline V lookup: CDR1 SQVTM, CDR2 ANQGSEA. V was pared by 3 bases and J by 7 bases, with 4 bases of the junction left unmatched. CDR3 bases: TGCAGCGTTGACCCTAGCGGGAGCCATACGCAGTATTTT. It translates to CSVDPSGSHTQYF.

V and J are TRBV5-1 and TRBJ2-5, with D possibly TRBD2 on 5 matching bases. V was clipped by 4 bases and J by 5 bases, with 15 bases between them. The CDR3 is 14 residues long. The germline V gene encodes CDR1 SGHRS and CDR2 YFSETQ. CDR3 DNA sequence: TGCGCCAGCAGCGAACCCGGGGTGCAGGAGACCCAGTACTTC. This codes for CASSEPGVQETQYF.

The CDR3 region is CASKLAGAETQYF. In DNA form, the CDR3 reads TGTGCCAGCAAACTAGCGGGAGCGGAGACCCAGTACTTC. V is TRBV6-1 and J is TRBJ2-5; 11 bases are a match to TRBD2. This CDR3 spans 13 amino acids. J gave up 5 bases and V 7 bases, and 3 bases lay outside the gene matches. CDR1 is MNHNS and CDR2 is SASEGT in the germline V gene.

This clone was recorded once. The chain couples TRBV7-6 to TRBJ2-1, with D possibly TRBD2 on 5 matching bases. The CDR3 consists of 15 residues. In germline, CDR1 is SGHVS, CDR2 FNYEAQ. V lost 0 bases and J 4 bases, leaving 10 bases between the germline ends. The chain's CDR3 is CASSLAVSVYNEQFF. The CDR3 region has the DNA TGTGCCAGCAGCTTAGCGGTTAGCGTTTACAATGAGCAGTTCTTC.

The J gene is TRBJ2-7, the V gene TRBV19; D not certain. V gave up 4 bases and J gave up 2 bases, with 18 bases separating them. Germline loops: CDR1 LNHDA, CDR2 SQIVND (reference sequence). The CDR3 sequence is 16 residues long. The CDR3 sequence is CASSNVNTYSTYEQYF. The CDR3 region has the DNA TGTGCCAGTAGTAATGTGAATACGTACTCTACCTACGAGCAGTACTTC.

The J gene is TRBJ2-1, the V gene TRBV7-7, with TRBD2 matching 14 bases. Germline values: CDR1 SSHAT, CDR2 FNYEAQ (reference sequence). The ends lost 5 bases at V and 9 bases at J; junction bases unmatched: 12. The CDR3 consists of 17 residues. The CDR3 sequence: CASSPGLGLAGVGEQFF. The CDR3 bases are TGTGCCAGCAGCCCGGGCTTGGGACTAGCGGGAGTCGGTGAGCAGTTCTTC.

This chain connects TRBV5-4 to TRBJ1-3; D gene unclear. Germline CDR1 reads SGHNT; CDR2 reads YYREEE (reference sequence). V was pared by 1 base and J by 4 bases, with 12 bases between. The CDR3 length is 15 residues. CDR3 amino acids: CASSLLVEGGNTIYF. The CDR3 DNA reads as TGTGCCAGCAGCTTGTTAGTCGAAGGGGGAAACACCATATATTTT.

The genes are TRBV7-9 and TRBJ2-7, with TRBD1 identical over 7 bases. With 1 base clipped from V and 4 bases from J, the junction kept 7 bases outside the gene matches. Germline V gene sequence: CDR1 SEHNR, CDR2 FQNEAQ (reference sequence). The CDR3 runs to 15 residues. CDR3 protein: CASSLGSTGMYEQYF. The CDR3 nucleotides are TGTGCCAGCAGCTTAGGGTCGACAGGGATGTACGAGCAGTACTTC.

This clone came up once. The chain carries TRBV11-2 and TRBJ1-2; a weak D match, TRBD1 (6 bases). Trimming stripped 2 bases from V and 6 bases from J, with 13 bases between. From germline, CDR1 is SGHAT and CDR2 FQNNGV. This CDR3 region has 14 residues. CDR3 in amino acids: CASSLLQGGDGYTF. The CDR3 region has the DNA TGTGCCAGCAGCTTACTACAGGGAGGAGATGGCTACACCTTC. Using reference TRBV11-2 and TRBJ1-2 for the parts outside the CDR3, the full variable domain is EAGVAQSPRYKIIEKRQSVAFWCNPISGHATLYWYQQILGQGPKLLIQFQNNGVVDDSQLPKDRFSAERLKGVDSTLKIQPAKLEDSAVYLCASSLLQGGDGYTFGSGTRLTVV.

This clone was observed a handful of times. A read error may account for a junction end that differs from germline. CDR3 sequence: CASSSQGAGGF. The CDR3, as DNA: TGTGCCAGCAGTTCTCAGGGGGCTGGAGGCTTC. The chain carries TRBV28 and TRBJ2-7; 8 bases are shared with TRBD1. The CDR3 runs 11 residues. CDR1 is MDHEN and CDR2 is SYDVKM in the germline V gene.

This chain uses TRBV6-5 with TRBJ2-6; 8 bases are shared with TRBD1. The CDR3 is 15 residues long. J lost 3 bases, V lost 6 bases, and 4 bases had no gene match. Germline CDR1 reads MNHEY; CDR2 reads SVGAGI. Written as DNA, the CDR3 is TGTGCCAGCAGCCCCAGGGGGCTTGGGGCCAACGTCCTGACTTTC. The encoded protein is CASSPRGLGANVLTF.

The chain has TRBV4-3 and TRBJ2-3; 7 nucleotides line up with TRBD1. This CDR3 has 16 residues. V shed 0 bases and J 1 base; nucleotides not matched to a gene: 4. Germline assignment: CDR1 LGHNA and CDR2 YSLEER. CDR3 amino acids: CASSQELTGGTDTQYF. CDR3 coding DNA: TGCGCCAGCAGCCAAGAATTAACAGGGGGCACAGATACGCAGTATTTT.

The V gene is TRBV6-5, the J gene TRBJ2-3; TRBD2 agrees at 8 bases. The germline gives CDR1 MNHEY, CDR2 SVGAGI. J lost 2 bases, V lost 9 bases, and 10 bases had no gene match. The CDR3 has 15 amino acids. CDR3 protein: CASHIAGFNTDTQYF. The CDR3 nucleotides read TGTGCCAGTCATATAGCGGGGTTTAACACAGATACGCAGTATTTT.